Below, 8 T cell receptor beta chains from the same sample are listed, as sequenced in a study of metastatic and nonmetastatic thyroid tumors. Thyroid surgery was preceded by no treatment in any patient. TCRdb reanalyzed the PCR reads with MiXCR. The table shows about 37,000 clones, with around 28% occurring only once. Sample: blood. The receptors come from a male donor with papillary thyroid cancer or a benign thyroid nodule (not recorded which). Some clones in this sample may be carry-over from other donors' samples.

This clone was seen only once. This chain connects TRBV5-1 to TRBJ2-7; D uncertain. Per germline, CDR1 SGHRS and CDR2 YFSETQ. V lost 1 base and J 7 bases, leaving 15 bases between the germline ends. CDR3 length equals 14 residues. Written as DNA, the CDR3 is TGCGCCAGCAGCTTGTTAAGAATAGAAGGAGAGCAGTACTTC. Its translation is CASSLLRIEGEQYF.

In this sample, this clone turned up a few times. The chain combines TRBV5-1 with TRBJ1-2; unclear D gene. This CDR3 comprises 13 residues. The germline CDR1 and CDR2 sequences are SGHRS and YFSETQ. V was trimmed by 4 bases and J by 0 bases, leaving 7 bases between them. CDR3 protein: CASSLNTNYGYTF. Written as DNA, the CDR3 is TGCGCCAGCAGCCTCAACACTAACTATGGCTACACCTTC. Full variable domain (rest looked up from reference TRBV5-1 and TRBJ1-2): KAGVTQTPRYLIKTRGQQVTLSCSPISGHRSVSWYQQTPGQGLQFLFEYFSETQRNKGNFPGRFSGRQFSNSRSEMNVSTLELGDSALYLCASSLNTNYGYTFGSGTRLTVV.

The chain employs TRBV6-1 and TRBJ2-7; 8 bases match TRBD1. Germline trimming cut 2 bases from V and 5 bases from J; bases unmatched to any gene: 8. CDR3 length: 15 residues. Germline V gene lookup returns CDR1 MNHNS and CDR2 SASEGT. CDR3 bases: TGTGCCAGCAGTGAATCCCAGGGGGCCCTTCACGAGCAGTACTTC. Amino acids: CASSESQGALHEQYF.

In its sample, this clone was seen a few times. The chain recombines TRBV12-3 or TRBV12-4 with TRBJ2-1, with a weak D call TRBD2 (6 bases). Trimming removed 1 base from V and 7 bases from J, with 14 bases in between. This CDR3 spans 15 amino acids. CDR3 bases: TGTGCCAGCAGTTTAGGTGGGACTCTCAGGAATGAGCAGTTCTTC. Its translation is CASSLGGTLRNEQFF.

This clone showed up just a few times. The rearrangement links TRBV20-1 to TRBJ2-3; D is undetermined. The CDR3 loop spans 12 amino acids. The germline V gene has CDR1 DFQATT and CDR2 SNEGSKA (reference sequence). Trimming stripped 0 bases from V and 5 bases from J, with 6 bases between. The CDR3: CSARERKDTQYF. As DNA, the CDR3 is TGCAGTGCTAGAGAGAGAAAAGATACGCAGTATTTT.

By frequency in the sample, this clone is medium-sized. The rearrangement uses TRBV12-3 or TRBV12-4 and TRBJ2-1; D not certain. Trimming took 0 bases from V and 7 from J, leaving 7 bases between them. There are 13 residues in the CDR3. The DNA of the CDR3 is TGTGCCAGCAGTTTAGCGGTGAGGAATGAGCAGTTCTTC. Translation gives CASSLAVRNEQFF.

The gene calls are TRBV20-1 and TRBJ1-5; D is unresolved. V was trimmed by 4 bases and J by 5 bases, leaving 9 bases between them. Germline CDR1 DFQATT, CDR2 SNEGSKA (reference sequence). The CDR3 consists of 12 residues. CDR3 nucleotides: TGCAGTGCTAAACAGACCGATCAGCCCCAGCATTTT. Amino acid sequence: CSAKQTDQPQHF.

This clone was found a few times. The gene calls are TRBV7-2 and TRBJ1-2; D might be TRBD1 (6 bases). Germline V gene lookup returns CDR1 SGHTA and CDR2 FQGNSA. V shed 7 bases and J shed 7 bases, with 22 bases lying between them. The CDR3 covers 15 residues. In nucleotides, the CDR3 is TGTGCCAGCAACCGAGCGGGGGGCCACACCGGTGGCTACACCTTC. It specifies CASNRAGGHTGGYTF.